Listed here is a single TCR beta chain. The authors ran a second PCR of about 6 to 11 cycles using a sample-barcoded 5' primer and a J-beta primer mix. TCRdb reanalysed the 5' RACE reads using MiXCR and keeps one entry per CDR3 protein. The sample includes 1,500,000 or so distinct CDR3 sequences, 59% of them seen just once. This sample is drawn from a study of blood T cells in healthy people across ages. Germline-derived CDR1 and CDR2 are DFQATT and SNEGSKA (reference sequence). CDR3 length: 14 amino acids. The chain has TRBV20-1 and TRBJ2-5, with a tentative D call TRBD2 (5 bases). Judging by the DNA end, TRBJ2-7 fits better; the J call may be wrong. The TCR was taken from a young man in good health. Material for sequencing was blood. The CDR3 region is CSARILVGTYEQYF. DNA for the CDR3: TGCAGTGCTAGAATACTAGTGGGAACCTACGAGCAGTACTTC.